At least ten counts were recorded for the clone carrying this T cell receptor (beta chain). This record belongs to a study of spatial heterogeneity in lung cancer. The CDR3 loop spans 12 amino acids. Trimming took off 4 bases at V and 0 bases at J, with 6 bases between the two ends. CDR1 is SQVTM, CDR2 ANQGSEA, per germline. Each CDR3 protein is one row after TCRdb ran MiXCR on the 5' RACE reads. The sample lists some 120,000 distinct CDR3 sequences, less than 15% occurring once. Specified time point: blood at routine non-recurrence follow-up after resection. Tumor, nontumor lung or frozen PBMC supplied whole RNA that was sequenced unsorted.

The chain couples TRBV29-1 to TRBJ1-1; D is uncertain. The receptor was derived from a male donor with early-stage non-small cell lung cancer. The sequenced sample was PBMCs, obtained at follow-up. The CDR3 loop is CSVVGMNTEAFF. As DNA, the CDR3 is TGCAGCGTTGTAGGGATGAACACTGAAGCTTTCTTT.